Listed below are T cell receptor beta chains from one sample, sequenced in a study of beta chain features in type 1 diabetes. Only in-frame clones appear in the TCRdb table, and some are missing; sequencing was by immunoSEQ multiplex PCR. The sample records 250,000 to 350,000 clones, 13% to 15% being singletons. The sample consisted of naive CD4+ T cells from blood. Every receptor here comes from a man aged 25-45 years with type 1 diabetes. Both conserved end residues are part of each CDR3. D genes are given only for firm matches. Not all rows give a size; the values are once, few, many and, for expanded clones, a class.

clone size | J gene | D gene | V gene | CDR3 DNA | CDR3 protein
- | TRBJ2-7 | - | TRBV5-1 | TGCGCCAGCAGCTTGAGAAGTCCAGGGGCCGAGCAGTACTTC | CASSLRSPGAEQYF
- | TRBJ1-2 | TRBD1 | TRBV28 | TGTGCCAGCAGTAAGACAGGGGCTAACTATGGCTACACCTTC | CASSKTGANYGYTF
- | TRBJ2-1 | - | TRBV14 | TGTGCCAGCAGCCAAGAAGGAGCATACAATGAGCAGTTCTTC | CASSQEGAYNEQFF
few | TRBJ1-5 | - | TRBV7-2 | TGTGCCAGCAGCTTATGGAGGGACCAGCCCCAGCATTTT | CASSLWRDQPQHF
- | TRBJ1-4 | - | TRBV28 | TGTGCCAGCAGCCAGGGGCGCAGGCCGTTTTTT | CASSQGRRPFF
- | TRBJ2-1 | - | TRBV18 | TGTGCCAGCTCCTTTAACAGGAATGAGCAGTTCTTC | CASSFNRNEQFF
- | TRBJ2-2 | - | TRBV7-9 | TGTGCCAGCAGCTGGGAGTCGGTCACCGGGGAGCTGTTTTTT | CASSWESVTGELFF
- | TRBJ1-1 | - | TRBV2 | TGTGCCAGCAGCAGCAGGGGTGCTGAAGCTTTCTTT | CASSSRGAEAFF
- | TRBJ2-1 | TRBD2 | TRBV7-9 | TGTGCCAGCAGCTTGGGACTAGCGGGAAGATCGGAGTACAATGAGCAGTTCTTC | CASSLGLAGRSEYNEQFF
few | TRBJ2-2 | TRBD2 | TRBV5-1 | TGCGCCAGCAGCACCGGGACTAGCGGCACCGGGGAGCTGTTTTTT | CASSTGTSGTGELFF
- | TRBJ2-3 | - | TRBV28 | TGTGCCAGCAGTTATGGGGCTTCTAGCACAGATACGCAGTATTTT | CASSYGASSTDTQYF
few | TRBJ2-5 | TRBD2 | TRBV7-2 | TGTGCCAGCAGCTCAGCGGGAGGTCAACAAGAGACCCAGTACTTC | CASSSAGGQQETQYF
few | TRBJ2-6 | - | TRBV15 | TGTGCCACCAGCAGAGATACGGGCTCTGGGGCCAACGTCCTGACTTTC | CATSRDTGSGANVLTF
- | TRBJ2-7 | - | TRBV18 | TGTGCCAGCTCACCCAATCAGGGGCCGGGGAACGAGCAGTACTTC | CASSPNQGPGNEQYF
- | TRBJ2-1 | TRBD1 | TRBV19 | TGTGCCAGTAACGGCAGGGGGATATCTTCCTACAATGAGCAGTTCTTC | CASNGRGISSYNEQFF
- | TRBJ1-2 | - | TRBV9 | TGTGCCAGCAGCGTAGGTGGGGGGGACCGCGGCTACACCTTC | CASSVGGGDRGYTF
few | TRBJ1-5 | TRBD1 | TRBV10-3 | TGTGCCATCAGTGAACAGGGGAGCAATCAGCCCCAGCATTTT | CAISEQGSNQPQHF
few | TRBJ1-2 | - | TRBV28 | TGTGCCCACAGAGAGAACTATGGCTACACCTTC | CAHRENYGYTF